One and the same sample provided the 27 T cell receptor beta chains below, sequenced in a study of OX40 agonist ivuxolimab in advanced cancers. Some clones are missing from TCRdb's copy, which holds only in-frame ones; the method was immunoSEQ multiplex PCR. The table includes around 70,000 clones, about 82% detected once. The sample consisted of CD4+ or CD8+ T cells sorted from blood, taken in a trial of the OX40 agonist ivuxolimab. Receptors were obtained from an adult with an advanced solid tumor such as melanoma, head and neck, liver or kidney cancer.

The rearrangement links TRBV7-8 to TRBJ1-5, with D possibly TRBD1 on 5 matching bases. Trimming stripped 5 bases from V and 0 bases from J, with 20 bases between. Germline V lookup: CDR1 SGHVS, CDR2 FQNEAQ. The CDR3 runs to 18 residues. CDR3 residues: CASSPSRVNRPSNQPQHF. The CDR3, as DNA: TGTGCCAGCAGCCCATCAAGGGTAAACAGGCCTAGCAATCAGCCCCAGCATTTT. The entire variable domain, with the rest obtained from reference TRBV7-8 and TRBJ1-5, is as follows: GAGVSQSPRYKVAKRGQDVALRCDPISGHVSLFWYQQALGQGPEFLTYFQNEAQLDKSGLPSDRFFAERPEGSVSTLKIQRTQQEDSAVYLCASSPSRVNRPSNQPQHFGDGTRLSIL.

CDR3 DNA sequence: TGCGCCAGCAGCCAAGACCCACAGGGGTCCACCGGGGAGCTGTTTTTT. Translating it yields CASSQDPQGSTGELFF. This chain links TRBV4-3 with TRBJ2-2, with 7 nucleotides matching TRBD1. V shed 0 bases and J 4 bases; nucleotides not matched to a gene: 5. Germline values: CDR1 LGHNA, CDR2 YSLEER. The CDR3 has 16 amino acids.

This chain links TRBV6-5 with TRBJ2-4; no reliable D call. Germline V gene sequence: CDR1 MNHEY, CDR2 SVGAGI. The CDR3 loop spans 13 amino acids. Trimming left V 9 bases short and J 0 bases short, with 9 bases between. CDR3 loop: CASQELAKNIQYF. The CDR3 nucleotides are TGTGCCAGTCAGGAGCTAGCCAAAAACATTCAGTACTTC.

The chain has TRBV6-1 and TRBJ2-7, with 7 bases matching TRBD2. V lost 0 bases and J lost 0; bases outside the gene matches: 5. This CDR3 is built from 16 residues. Germline V gene lookup returns CDR1 MNHNS and CDR2 SASEGT. CDR3 region: CASSEAGLAASYEQYF. CDR3 in DNA: TGTGCCAGCAGTGAAGCAGGTCTAGCGGCCTCCTACGAGCAGTACTTC.

CDR3 residues: CASSPQLGGGNGYTF. The CDR3 region has the DNA TGTGCCAGCAGCCCACAGCTCGGGGGCGGCAATGGCTACACCTTC. The V and J genes are TRBV7-6 and TRBJ1-2; tentatively, D is TRBD1 (6 bases). The CDR3 sequence is 15 residues long. Trimming removed 5 bases from V and 6 bases from J, with 19 bases in between. Germline V gene lookup returns CDR1 SGHVS and CDR2 FNYEAQ.

This clone was seen a handful of times. The chain combines TRBV2 with TRBJ2-4; a weak D match, TRBD1 (5 bases). The CDR3 extends over 18 amino acids. V gave up 2 bases and J gave up 0 bases, with 17 bases separating them. Germline V lookup: CDR1 SNHLY, CDR2 FYNNEI. The CDR3 DNA sequence: TGTGCCAGCAGTGAATCGGCGGACAAACTCATAGCCAAAAACATTCAGTACTTC. It encodes CASSESADKLIAKNIQYF.

The chain couples TRBV6-1 to TRBJ2-7, with 10 nucleotides matching TRBD1. Per germline, CDR1 MNHNS and CDR2 SASEGT. The CDR3 is 15 residues long. V lost 4 bases to trimming and J lost 3 bases; unmatched junction nucleotides: 6. This chain's CDR3 is CASSGPDRGLYEQYF. DNA of the CDR3: TGTGCCAGCAGTGGCCCTGACAGGGGGCTCTACGAGCAGTACTTC.

The chain employs TRBV7-9 and TRBJ1-1; TRBD1 is a possible D gene (6 bases). The CDR3 has 16 amino acids. The germline V and J ends were trimmed by 7 bases and 0 bases, with 18 bases remaining between them. Per the germline V gene, CDR1 is SEHNR and CDR2 is FQNEAQ (reference sequence). The CDR3 loop is CASNSRGGAMNTEAFF. CDR3 sequence (DNA): TGTGCCAGCAACTCCCGAGGGGGGGCTATGAACACTGAAGCTTTCTTT.

The chain recombines TRBV11-2 with TRBJ2-7; no clear D. The length of the CDR3 is 12 residues. The germline V gene has CDR1 SGHAT and CDR2 FQNNGV. Deletions cut 3 bases from V and 4 bases from J, with 7 bases between. The CDR3 loop reads CASSLLSYEQYF. In DNA, the CDR3 is TGTGCCAGCAGCTTGCTTTCGTACGAGCAGTACTTC.

V usage is TRBV7-3 and J usage is TRBJ1-1, with a tentative D call TRBD1 (5 bases). The CDR3 spans 13 residues. Germline CDR1 reads SGHTA; CDR2 reads FQGTGA. Trimming removed 3 bases at V and 5 bases at J, with 10 bases between. CDR3 loop: CASSFRKGTEAFF. In nucleotides, the CDR3 is TGTGCCAGCAGCTTTCGGAAGGGGACTGAAGCTTTCTTT.

This chain links TRBV2 with TRBJ1-2; no clear D. V was shortened by 5 bases and J by 8 bases, with 15 bases between the two germline ends. Looked up from germline, CDR1 is SNHLY and CDR2 is FYNNEI. The CDR3 runs 13 residues. The CDR3 nucleotides read TGTGCCAGCAGTTTGGAGGGCTCCGGGGGCTACACCTTC. Its protein product is CASSLEGSGGYTF.

This clone was picked up one time. V and J are TRBV30 and TRBJ1-2; TRBD1 is a possible D gene (5 bases). V dropped 5 bases and J dropped 0 bases, with 13 bases sitting between them. CDR3 length: 14 amino acids. Germline CDR1 and CDR2: GTSNPN and SVGIG (reference sequence). CDR3 residues: CAWAKDSSNYGYTF. The CDR3 DNA reads TGTGCCTGGGCAAAAGACAGCTCTAACTATGGCTACACCTTC.

This sequence joins TRBV28 and TRBJ2-2; D is possibly TRBD1 (5 bases). Germline V gene lookup returns CDR1 MDHEN and CDR2 SYDVKM. V lost 6 bases to trimming and J lost 2 bases, with 22 bases between them. This CDR3 contains 18 residues. CDR3 in DNA: TGTGCCAGCAGCCCTCCAAGGGGAATAGGGGCAAACACCGGGGAGCTGTTTTTT. This gives the protein CASSPPRGIGANTGELFF.

This clone was counted only a few times. J is TRBJ1-2 and V is TRBV7-9, with 7 bases matching TRBD1. This CDR3 spans 12 amino acids. Losses at the gene ends were 4 bases for V and 10 bases for J; bases not matched to a gene: 6. In germline, CDR1 is SEHNR, CDR2 FQNEAQ (reference sequence). Here the CDR3 DNA reads TGTGCCAGCAGCTCTCCGACAGGGCCCTACACCTTC. It specifies CASSSPTGPYTF.

CDR3 bases: TGTGCCAGCAAAGTTCAAGTTCTCCAAGAGACCCAGTACTTC. This codes for CASKVQVLQETQYF. The chain employs TRBV28 and TRBJ2-5; D not certain. In germline, CDR1 is MDHEN, CDR2 SYDVKM. The CDR3 length is 14 residues. Deletions cut 7 bases from V and 1 base from J, with 13 bases between.

The chain links TRBV29-1 to TRBJ2-1; 8 nucleotides agree with TRBD2. V lost 6 bases and J lost 2; bases outside the gene matches: 9. The germline CDR1 and CDR2 sequences are SQVTM and ANQGSEA. The CDR3 totals 15 residues. DNA of the CDR3: TGCAGCGTCGCCACTAGTAGCGGGACCTACAATGAGCAGTTCTTC. This encodes CSVATSSGTYNEQFF.

This chain connects TRBV5-5 to TRBJ1-5; the D is unclear. Between the trimmed V and J ends, which lost 0 bases and 0 bases, there was a span of 7 bases. CDR3 length: 15 amino acids. Germline V CDR1 and CDR2: SGHKS, YYEKEE (reference sequence). The CDR3 bases are TGTGCCAGCAGCTTGGGAGGTTATAGCAATCAGCCCCAGCATTTT. It encodes CASSLGGYSNQPQHF.

The rearrangement joins TRBV9 to TRBJ2-1, with TRBD2 matching over 7 bases. The V and J ends lost 4 bases and 0 bases, in that order; junction bases with no gene match: 1. CDR3 size: 14 residues. Germline V gene data show CDR1 as SGDLS and CDR2 as YYNGEE. CDR3 amino acids: CASSSSGSYNEQFF. CDR3 bases: TGTGCCAGCAGCTCTAGCGGCTCCTACAATGAGCAGTTCTTC. Variable domain in full (rest from reference TRBV9 and TRBJ2-1): DSGVTQTPKHLITATGQRVTLRCSPRSGDLSVYWYQQSLDQGLQFLIQYYNGEERAKGNILERFSAQQFPDLHSELNLSSLELGDSALYFCASSSSGSYNEQFFGPGTRLTVL.

The chain links TRBV5-4 to TRBJ2-7; 8 bases agree with TRBD2. The CDR3 covers 14 residues. CDR1 is SGHNT, CDR2 YYREEE, per germline (reference sequence). Trimming at V came to 3 bases and at J to 0 bases, leaving 2 bases not matched to a gene. The CDR3, as DNA: TGTGCCAGCAGCTCTACTAGCGGCTCCTACGAGCAGTACTTC. It codes for CASSSTSGSYEQYF.

This clone was observed a few times. The chain recombines TRBV4-2 with TRBJ1-1, with no clear D. The germline gives CDR1 LGHNA, CDR2 YNFKEQ. V was cut by 4 bases and J by 4 bases, with 13 bases left in between. This CDR3 contains 14 residues. DNA for the CDR3: TGTGCCAGCAGCCGGGAGGGCACAACCACTGAAGCTTTCTTT. Translated: CASSREGTTTEAFF.

CDR3 in DNA: TGTGCCAGAATATTAGGACAGGATAATAACACTGAAGCTTTCTTT. Amino acids: CARILGQDNNTEAFF. This chain connects TRBV28 to TRBJ1-1; 7 bases agree with TRBD1. The CDR3 has 15 residues. Per germline, CDR1 MDHEN and CDR2 SYDVKM. V was pared by 9 bases and J by 2 bases, with 12 bases of the junction left unmatched. Full variable domain (remainder filled in from reference TRBV28 and TRBJ1-1): DVKVTQSSRYLVKRTGEKVFLECVQDMDHENMFWYRQDPGLGLRLIYFSYDVKMKEKGDIPEGYSVSREKKERFSLILESASTNQTSMYLCARILGQDNNTEAFFGQGTRLTVV.

V and J are TRBV6-5 and TRBJ1-3; D not certain. The CDR3 length is 14 residues. Trimming pared 10 bases from V and 0 bases from J, leaving 13 bases between. Germline V gene sequence: CDR1 MNHEY, CDR2 SVGAGI. CDR3 protein: CATGRGISGNTIYF. CDR3 coding DNA: TGTGCCACGGGGAGAGGGATCTCTGGAAACACCATATATTTT.

The chain employs TRBV5-1 and TRBJ2-2; 10 bases align to TRBD1. Per germline, CDR1 SGHRS and CDR2 YFSETQ. CDR3 length: 17 residues. V shed 3 bases and J 5 bases; nucleotides not matched to a gene: 10. CDR3 loop: CASSSTGTGATTGELFF. The CDR3, as DNA: TGCGCCAGCAGCTCTACAGGGACAGGGGCGACTACCGGGGAGCTGTTTTTT.

The gene calls are TRBV7-9 and TRBJ2-7, with D unclear. Germline CDR1 SEHNR, CDR2 FQNEAQ (reference sequence). This CDR3 has 13 amino acids. Trimming removed 1 base from V and 9 bases from J, with 13 bases in between. Here the CDR3 DNA reads TGTGCCAGCAGCTTAGATCGGACGCCGTCGCAGTACTTC. Its translation is CASSLDRTPSQYF.

V is TRBV28 and J is TRBJ1-2; D is perhaps TRBD1 (5 bases). Germline CDR1 MDHEN, CDR2 SYDVKM. V was trimmed by 7 bases and J by 4 bases, leaving 10 bases between them. The CDR3 spans 12 residues. In nucleotides, the CDR3 is TGTGCCAGCATGAGGGGCGGCTATGGCTACACCTTC. Its protein is CASMRGGYGYTF.

This chain connects TRBV11-2 to TRBJ2-7; weak D call: TRBD2 (5 bases). With 1 base removed from V and 3 bases from J, the gap between germline ends came to 13 bases. The CDR3 is made up of 15 amino acids. The germline V gene encodes CDR1 SGHAT and CDR2 FQNNGV. The CDR3 loop reads CASSLGFRDYYEQYF. CDR3 nucleotide sequence: TGTGCCAGCAGCTTAGGGTTTCGGGATTACTACGAGCAGTACTTC.

The V call is TRBV19, the J call TRBJ1-3; D is unresolved. This CDR3 has 15 amino acids. Trimming removed 1 base at V and 0 bases at J, with 7 bases between. CDR1 and CDR2 (germline): LNHDA, SQIVND (reference sequence). CDR3 amino acids: CASSIGPDSGNTIYF. The CDR3 DNA reads as TGTGCCAGTAGTATAGGGCCGGACTCTGGAAACACCATATATTTT.